The 28 T cell receptor beta chains presented below share a single source sample, sequenced in a study of T cell repertoires in cytomegalovirus infection. TCRdb redid the calling of the reads with MiXCR, one entry per CDR3 protein. The table has hundreds of thousands of distinct CDR3 sequences, around a third seen once; the top ten hold 18%. Antigen specificity for these receptors is unknown. The sequencing here drew on cultured PBMCs, taken from culture after CMV antigen stimulation. The receptors come from a human donor in good health (CMV status not recorded). Some clones in this sample may be carry-over from other donors' samples.

This clonotype has more than one count but fewer than ten. The chain combines TRBV7-2 with TRBJ2-7; 9 nucleotides align to TRBD1. This CDR3 has 15 amino acids. Germline V gene sequence: CDR1 SGHTA, CDR2 FQGNSA. The V gene end was trimmed by 5 bases and the J gene end by 2 bases; junction bases not matched to a gene: 7. CDR3 nucleotide sequence: TGTGCCAGCAGCCTCCTGGGGGACAGGGCCTACGAGCAGTACTTC. This codes for CASSLLGDRAYEQYF.

The chain carries TRBV7-6 and TRBJ2-3, with D unresolved. Trimming left V 3 bases short and J 5 bases short, with 9 bases between. CDR1 and CDR2 (germline): SGHVS, FNYEAQ. The CDR3 loop spans 13 amino acids. Here the CDR3 reads CASSFFLGDTQYF. The CDR3 bases are TGTGCCAGCAGCTTCTTTCTTGGAGATACGCAGTATTTT.

This CDR3 is CASSLVLSPPPGELFF. The CDR3 region has the DNA TGTGCCAGCAGCTTAGTCTTATCCCCCCCTCCCGGGGAGCTGTTTTTT. The gene calls are TRBV7-6 and TRBJ2-2, with no clear D. The CDR3 has 16 residues. Germline assignment: CDR1 SGHVS and CDR2 FNYEAQ. With 1 base removed from V and 6 bases from J, the gap between germline ends came to 15 bases.

This clonotype showed up just a few times. In DNA, the CDR3 is TGTGCCAGCAGTTACCAGAGTGCCGGGGCCTACAATGAGCAGTTCTTC. Encoded protein: CASSYQSAGAYNEQFF. J is TRBJ2-1 and V is TRBV6-5; maybe TRBD2 (5 bases). V was shortened by 2 bases and J by 2 bases, with 13 bases between the two germline ends. CDR3 length equals 16 residues. Germline V gene lookup returns CDR1 MNHEY and CDR2 SVGAGI.

This clonotype was observed a few times. V and J are TRBV7-2 and TRBJ1-5; D is unresolved. The CDR3 totals 17 residues. V was cut by 5 bases and J by 3 bases, with 20 bases left in between. In germline, CDR1 is SGHTA, CDR2 FQGNSA. The CDR3 nucleotides are TGTGCCAGCAGCCCCTCGGTTGGAAGTAGGGCCAATCAGCCCCAGCATTTT. Residues: CASSPSVGSRANQPQHF.

This clonotype was found a few times. The gene calls are TRBV7-4 and TRBJ2-5, with D hard to call. V dropped 3 bases and J dropped 5 bases, with 10 bases sitting between them. CDR1 is SGHVT and CDR2 is SQSDAQ in the germline V gene. CDR3 length equals 13 residues. CDR3 coding DNA: TGTGCCAGCAGCTTCGGGCACTCGGAGACCCAGTACTTC. This translates into CASSFGHSETQYF.

J is TRBJ1-2 and V is TRBV28; 9 bases agree with TRBD1. This CDR3 region has 14 residues. The junction had 7 bases not matched to a gene; V was cut back by 4 bases and J by 7 bases. Germline values: CDR1 MDHEN, CDR2 SYDVKM. CDR3 residues: CASSSPDRGVGYTF. The CDR3 nucleotides read TGTGCCAGCAGTTCACCGGACAGGGGTGTTGGCTACACCTTC.

This clonotype has only a few counts. J is TRBJ1-6 and V is TRBV20-1, with D tentatively TRBD1 (6 bases). V was clipped by 8 bases and J by 8 bases, with 19 bases between them. This CDR3 region has 14 residues. Germline CDR1 and CDR2: DFQATT and SNEGSKA (reference sequence). In nucleotides, the CDR3 is TGCAGTCCAGGGGTAAGGGGTACGGATTCACCCCTCCACTTT. Protein: CSPGVRGTDSPLHF.

The chain recombines TRBV6-5 with TRBJ2-7; D is unclear. Germline-derived CDR1 and CDR2 are MNHEY and SVGAGI. The germline V and J ends were trimmed by 9 bases and 5 bases, with 11 bases remaining between them. There are 11 residues in the CDR3. In nucleotides, the CDR3 is TGTGCCAGTGGCTGGCCCGACGAGCAGTACTTC. Its protein product is CASGWPDEQYF.

This chain's CDR3 is CSVATYGYTF. CDR3 nucleotide sequence: TGCAGCGTTGCGACTTATGGCTACACCTTC. The chain employs TRBV29-1 and TRBJ1-2; no clear D. From germline, CDR1 is SQVTM and CDR2 ANQGSEA. The CDR3 spans 10 residues. Trimming pared 4 bases from V and 5 bases from J, leaving 5 bases between.

The V and J genes are TRBV12-3 or TRBV12-4 and TRBJ2-2; TRBD2 agrees at 9 bases. There are 16 residues in the CDR3. V shed 0 bases, J shed 8 bases, and the junction held 7 bases outside the gene matches. CDR3 coding DNA: TGTGCCAGCAGTTTAGCCCCAGCGGGGGGCGGGGGGGAGCTGTTTTTT. This encodes CASSLAPAGGGGELFF.

The chain links TRBV19 to TRBJ2-1; 10 bases line up with TRBD2. The CDR3 totals 16 residues. J gave up 7 bases and V 4 bases, and 10 bases lay outside the gene matches. Germline CDR1 and CDR2: LNHDA and SQIVND (reference sequence). The CDR3 nucleotides are TGTGCCAGTAGTAGAATAAGCGGGGGGGCCAGTAATGAGCAGTTCTTC. It translates to CASSRISGGASNEQFF.

This rearrangement joins TRBV7-2 to TRBJ2-7; unclear D gene. The CDR3 spans 12 residues. The germline V gene has CDR1 SGHTA and CDR2 FQGNSA. Trimming shortened V by 5 bases and J by 3 bases, and 8 bases separated the two germline ends. In DNA form, the CDR3 reads TGTGCCAGCAGCGCCGTGGTCTACGAGCAGTACTTC. Translated, it gives CASSAVVYEQYF.

The chain carries TRBV5-1 and TRBJ2-7, with 8 bases aligning to TRBD2. V gave up 4 bases and J gave up 3 bases; unmatched junction bases: 9. The CDR3 loop spans 15 amino acids. Per the germline V gene, CDR1 is SGHRS and CDR2 is YFSETQ. The DNA of the CDR3 is TGCGCCAGCAGCCAAGTAGCGGGGTATAACTACGAGCAGTACTTC. The encoded protein is CASSQVAGYNYEQYF.

The gene calls are TRBV29-1 and TRBJ2-1; 7 bases align to TRBD1. J lost 5 bases, V lost 6 bases, and 7 bases had no gene match. This CDR3 is 13 amino acids long. CDR1 is SQVTM and CDR2 is ANQGSEA in the germline V gene. CDR3 sequence reads: CSVVQGWNNEQFF. The DNA of the CDR3 is TGCAGCGTGGTACAGGGGTGGAACAATGAGCAGTTCTTC.

This clonotype was counted a few times. The gene calls are TRBV7-6 and TRBJ2-7; possible D gene TRBD2, 5 bases. The germline gives CDR1 SGHVS, CDR2 FNYEAQ. V was cut by 0 bases and J by 3 bases, with 9 bases left in between. The CDR3 is 14 residues long. The CDR3 bases are TGTGCCAGCAGCTTAGCCGGGATGGACTACGAGCAGTACTTC. Translated, it gives CASSLAGMDYEQYF.

This clonotype was seen a handful of times. The rearrangement joins TRBV27 to TRBJ2-1; D is uncertain. CDR3 length: 15 residues. Trimming shortened V by 8 bases and J by 4 bases, and 18 bases separated the two germline ends. The germline CDR1 and CDR2 sequences are MNHEY and SMNVEV (reference sequence). CDR3 amino acids: CASVPVGSQYNEQFF. In DNA form, the CDR3 reads TGTGCCAGCGTACCGGTTGGGTCCCAATACAATGAGCAGTTCTTC.

This sequence joins TRBV27 and TRBJ2-1; D gene uncertain. Germline CDR1 reads MNHEY; CDR2 reads SMNVEV (reference sequence). The CDR3 is 13 residues long. With 5 bases removed from V and 6 bases from J, the gap between germline ends came to 11 bases. Here the CDR3 reads CASSPNSRNEQFF. In DNA, the CDR3 is TGTGCCAGCAGTCCCAACTCTCGCAATGAGCAGTTCTTC.

This clonotype was detected a few times. The chain combines TRBV24-1 with TRBJ2-3, with D maybe TRBD2 (6 bases). The CDR3 is 17 amino acids. V was cut by 4 bases and J by 1 base, with 17 bases left in between. Germline-derived CDR1 and CDR2 are KGHDR and SFDVKD. For the CDR3, the DNA is TGTGCCACCAGTGAATCCGAGCAGGGAGGAGGCACAGATACGCAGTATTTT. Its translation: CATSESEQGGGTDTQYF.

The chain employs TRBV6-1 and TRBJ1-2; 9 bases match TRBD1. This CDR3 contains 15 residues. The V segment lost 0 bases and the J segment 2 bases; nucleotides outside the gene matches: 1. Germline V gives CDR1 MNHNS, CDR2 SASEGT. The CDR3, as DNA: TGTGCCAGCAGTGAAGCCGGGACAGGGAACTATGGCTACACCTTC. Translating gives CASSEAGTGNYGYTF.

This clonotype has more than one count but fewer than ten. The chain employs TRBV7-2 and TRBJ1-6; TRBD1 agrees at 8 bases. The germline V gene has CDR1 SGHTA and CDR2 FQGNSA. V lost 5 bases to trimming and J lost 6 bases; unmatched junction nucleotides: 12. The CDR3 loop spans 17 amino acids. CDR3 DNA: TGTGCCAGCAGCCCGCCAAGCTTAGACAGGGGTAATTCACCCCTCCACTTT. This translates into CASSPPSLDRGNSPLHF.

This clonotype occurred many times. This sequence joins TRBV7-2 and TRBJ1-6; D is undetermined. Deletions cut 5 bases from V and 6 bases from J, with 14 bases between. The V gene's germline CDR1 is SGHTA and CDR2 FQGNSA. CDR3 size: 15 residues. The CDR3 DNA reads as TGTGCCAGCAGCCAACGTGGAGGAGGTAATTCACCCCTCCACTTT. This codes for CASSQRGGGNSPLHF. Combining the CDR3 with reference TRBV7-2 and TRBJ1-6 gives the whole variable domain GAGVSQSPSNKVTEKGKDVELRCDPISGHTALYWYRQSLGQGLEFLIYFQGNSAPDKSGLPSDRFSAERTGGSVSTLTIQRTQQEDSAVYLCASSQRGGGNSPLHFGNGTRLTVT.

This clonotype was detected many times. The chain is built from TRBV12-3 or TRBV12-4 and TRBJ1-5; maybe TRBD1 (5 bases). This CDR3 region has 15 residues. The V and J ends lost 2 bases and 3 bases respectively, with 11 bases between them. The CDR3 reads CASSLNPGNNQPQHF. For the CDR3, the DNA is TGTGCCAGCAGTTTAAACCCAGGGAACAATCAGCCCCAGCATTTT.

The chain combines TRBV9 with TRBJ1-4; tentative D call: TRBD1 (5 bases). Germline CDR1 is SGDLS and CDR2 is YYNGEE. Trimming left V 1 base short and J 8 bases short, with 18 bases between. The CDR3 sequence is 16 residues long. The CDR3 DNA reads TGTGCCAGCAGCGTATCATCAGGGTGGGGCATCGAAAAACTGTTTTTT. This codes for CASSVSSGWGIEKLFF.

The J gene is TRBJ1-1, the V gene TRBV6-2 or TRBV6-3, with D possibly matching TRBD1 (5 bases). V lost 2 bases and J 5 bases, leaving 12 bases between the germline ends. CDR1 MNHEY and CDR2 SVGEGT come from the germline V gene. This CDR3 is 14 amino acids long. Here the CDR3 DNA reads TGTGCCAGCAGTTACGGGGGTGATCGGACTGAAGCTTTCTTT. Translating gives CASSYGGDRTEAFF.

This clonotype was seen ten or more times. The CDR3 is CASKPAGSGNTIYF. In nucleotides, the CDR3 is TGTGCCAGCAAGCCCGCTGGGTCTGGAAACACCATATATTTT. V gene TRBV7-6 combines with J gene TRBJ1-3; D gene unclear. Germline lookup yields CDR1 SGHVS and CDR2 FNYEAQ. The ends were cut back, 7 bases at V and 1 base at J, with 11 bases in the middle. The CDR3 consists of 14 residues.

This clonotype came up many times. The CDR3 bases are TGTGCCAGCAGCTTCGGAGAGGCCTCCTACGAGCAGTACTTC. This codes for CASSFGEASYEQYF. The rearrangement links TRBV7-2 to TRBJ2-7; D remains unclear. This CDR3 region has 14 residues. The V end lost 3 bases, the J end lost 0 bases, and 9 bases lay between the germline ends. The germline V gene encodes CDR1 SGHTA and CDR2 FQGNSA.

This clonotype was detected only a few times. The chain carries TRBV7-6 and TRBJ2-5; the D gene is possibly TRBD1 (6 bases). In germline, CDR1 is SGHVS, CDR2 FNYEAQ. This CDR3 contains 16 residues. Trimming took off 5 bases at V and 3 bases at J, with 19 bases between the two ends. The CDR3 bases are TGTGCCAGCAGCCCAGGACAGCCTTGGGGAAAAGAGACCCAGTACTTC. It specifies CASSPGQPWGKETQYF.